This TCR beta chain derives from a study of cytomegalovirus exposure and HLA in healthy donors. For the study at large: Early released data had around 79 million unique TCRs, all coming from HLA-typed donors.

PCR amplification relied on 60 Vbeta primers (plus 13 Jbeta primers). The table came from immunoSEQ multiplex PCR; TCRdb's copy has only in-frame clones and leaves some out. The sample has roughly 100,000 clones, around four fifths seen once. Whole-study results and caveats: It was assumed in the presence/absence analyses that sequencing depth was roughly uniform across donors.

Details on this clone: Its antigen is not identified.

The sequenced sample was PBMCs. The origin of this receptor is a man aged 35 to 55 in good health and CMV-seronegative.

The CDR3 region is CAISESASGRAETQYF. CDR3 bases: TGTGCCATCAGTGAGAGTGCTTCGGGCAGGGCAGAGACCCAGTACTTC. This chain links TRBV10-3 with TRBJ2-5; D is possibly TRBD1 (5 bases). V lost 2 bases and J 4 bases, leaving 17 bases between the germline ends. CDR3 size: 16 residues. CDR1 ENHRY and CDR2 SYGVKD come from the germline V gene.